These 29 T cell receptor beta chains were all obtained from the same sample, sequenced in a study of siplizumab effects on memory and regulatory T cells. Data came from immunoSEQ multiplex PCR; TCRdb stores just in-frame clones and leaves some out. Here the sample spans approximately 120,000 clones, 85% to 95% being singletons. The sequenced sample consisted of non-Treg CD4+ T cells sorted from blood. The receptor source for this set is a human donor in good health.

V usage is TRBV7-3 and J usage is TRBJ2-7; D perhaps matches TRBD2 (6 bases). Trimming took off 5 bases at V and 1 base at J, with 12 bases between the two ends. Germline V gene sequence: CDR1 SGHTA, CDR2 FQGTGA. The CDR3 runs 14 residues. CDR3 in DNA: TGTGCCAGCAGCCCGCGGGGTTCGTCCTACGAGCAGTACTTC. Amino acid sequence: CASSPRGSSYEQYF.

This chain uses TRBV14 with TRBJ2-3; D call uncertain. Germline CDR1 reads SGHDN; CDR2 reads FVKESK. V dropped 7 bases and J dropped 4 bases, with 15 bases sitting between them. The CDR3 consists of 14 residues. CDR3 in DNA: TGTGCCAGCAATTCTTGGACCGGCCCAGATACGCAGTATTTT. Protein product: CASNSWTGPDTQYF.

This clone has only one observation. V and J are TRBV10-1 and TRBJ1-3; unclear D gene. Germline-derived CDR1 and CDR2 are WNHNN and SYGVQD (reference sequence). Trimming removed 4 bases at V and 0 bases at J, with 13 bases between. There are 16 residues in the CDR3. CDR3 sequence: CASSGTDWSSGNTIYF. Here the CDR3 DNA reads TGCGCCAGCAGTGGGACGGACTGGTCCTCTGGAAACACCATATATTTT.

The V call is TRBV20-1, the J call TRBJ1-6; no firm D call. The V gene lost 5 bases and the J gene lost 14 bases, with 13 bases spanning the gap. CDR1 and CDR2 from the germline V gene are DFQATT and SNEGSKA (reference sequence). The CDR3 is made up of 11 amino acids. CDR3 residues: CSAVTGSTLHF. Here the CDR3 DNA reads TGCAGTGCTGTGACGGGGAGCACCCTCCACTTT.

The V and J genes are TRBV28 and TRBJ1-4; a weak D match, TRBD1 (6 bases). Germline CDR1 is MDHEN and CDR2 is SYDVKM. CDR3 length: 14 residues. The V gene lost 3 bases and the J gene lost 6 bases, with 11 bases spanning the gap. This CDR3 is CASSFGAGDEKLFF. In nucleotides, the CDR3 is TGTGCCAGCAGTTTTGGGGCAGGGGATGAAAAACTGTTTTTT.

The genes are TRBV5-4 and TRBJ2-1, with TRBD1 matching over 7 bases. The ends lost 3 bases at V and 6 bases at J; junction bases unmatched: 9. In germline, CDR1 is SGHNT, CDR2 YYREEE (reference sequence). The CDR3 covers 15 residues. The CDR3 spells CASSSGTEKGNEQFF. CDR3 DNA sequence: TGTGCCAGCAGCTCCGGGACAGAAAAGGGCAATGAGCAGTTCTTC.

This rearrangement joins TRBV6-5 to TRBJ1-5; the D is unclear. CDR3 length: 13 amino acids. Germline CDR1 and CDR2: MNHEY and SVGAGI. V was pared by 2 bases and J by 5 bases, with 7 bases between. Written as DNA, the CDR3 is TGTGCCAGCAGTTACAGGGTGGATCAGCCCCAGCATTTT. Protein: CASSYRVDQPQHF.

The DNA of the CDR3 is TGTGCCAGCAGCTTAACGGAGGGTAGCCTCGAGAGGCAGTACTTC. Translating gives CASSLTEGSLERQYF. The chain uses TRBV7-9 and TRBJ2-7; D is possibly TRBD2 (6 bases). The germline gives CDR1 SEHNR, CDR2 FQNEAQ (reference sequence). V was pared by 2 bases and J by 9 bases, with 20 bases between. The CDR3 totals 15 residues.

This clone has just one count. The chain has TRBV19 and TRBJ2-7, with D unclear. The CDR3 totals 15 residues. Germline loops: CDR1 LNHDA, CDR2 SQIVND (reference sequence). With 6 bases removed from V and 0 bases from J, the gap between germline ends came to 15 bases. The CDR3 is CASSIRSTLSYEQYF. The CDR3 bases are TGTGCCAGTAGCATAAGGAGCACCCTCTCCTACGAGCAGTACTTC.

This sequence joins TRBV7-9 and TRBJ1-4; TRBD1 aligns across 10 bases. V trimming: 5 bases; J trimming: 7 bases; junction bases outside the gene matches: 4. The CDR3 totals 14 residues. Germline lookup yields CDR1 SEHNR and CDR2 FQNEAQ (reference sequence). CDR3 sequence (DNA): TGTGCCAGCAGCCCGGACAGGGGGGGTGAAAAACTGTTTTTT. Amino acid sequence: CASSPDRGGEKLFF.

This clone has a handful of counts. The sample has other DNA sequences that encode this CDR3 too. This rearrangement joins TRBV2 to TRBJ1-5; 8 positions match TRBD1. J was trimmed by 2 bases and V by 5 bases; bases with no gene match: 2. From germline, CDR1 is SNHLY and CDR2 FYNNEI. This CDR3 region has 14 residues. CDR3 residues: CASSQGAGNQPQHF. Here the CDR3 DNA reads TGTGCCAGCAGTCAGGGGGCTGGCAATCAGCCCCAGCATTTT.

The count of this clone is one. The V call is TRBV30, the J call TRBJ2-5; D possibly corresponds to TRBD2 (7 bases). Judging by the DNA end, TRBJ2-7 fits better; the J call may be wrong. CDR3 length equals 12 residues. CDR1 is GTSNPN and CDR2 is SVGIG in the germline V gene (reference sequence). CDR3 loop: CACGGGAYEQYF. The CDR3 nucleotides are TGTGCCTGTGGAGGGGGGGCTTACGAGCAGTACTTC.

Notes on this clone: At one end, the junction sequence differs from germline, possibly due to a read error. The chain links TRBV29-1 to TRBJ2-7; tentatively, D is TRBD1 or TRBD2 (5 bases each). Per the germline V gene, CDR1 is SQVTM and CDR2 is ANQGSEA. CDR3 length: 8 amino acids. The CDR3 DNA reads TGCAGCGTTGAAGACGGGGCCTTC. It is translated as CSVEDGAF.

This clone was counted a single time. The chain combines TRBV10-1 with TRBJ2-3, with D tentatively TRBD2 (7 bases). CDR1 is WNHNN, CDR2 SYGVQD, per germline (reference sequence). CDR3 length: 19 residues. Trimming cost V 0 bases and J 2 bases, with 21 bases left between them. The CDR3 here is CASSESRSGRGPLTDTQYF. The CDR3 DNA is TGCGCCAGCAGTGAGTCGAGAAGTGGGCGGGGGCCTCTCACAGATACGCAGTATTTT.

The chain is built from TRBV18 and TRBJ1-5; a possible D gene is TRBD1 (5 bases). This CDR3 spans 16 amino acids. Germline CDR1 reads KGHSH; CDR2 reads LQKENI. Trimming removed 0 bases at V and 3 bases at J, with 12 bases between. The CDR3 spells CASSPPVEGTNQPQHF. The CDR3 DNA reads as TGTGCCAGCTCACCACCGGTAGAGGGGACCAATCAGCCCCAGCATTTT.

The chain uses TRBV2 and TRBJ1-1; perhaps TRBD1 as D (6 bases). V shed 7 bases and J shed 1 base, with 10 bases lying between them. The CDR3 extends over 13 amino acids. The V gene's germline CDR1 is SNHLY and CDR2 FYNNEI. The CDR3 region has the DNA TGTGCCAGCACTGGACAGCCGAACACTGAAGCTTTCTTT. Translating gives CASTGQPNTEAFF.

In this sample, this clone turned up once. This chain links TRBV7-2 with TRBJ1-1; weak D call: TRBD1 (5 bases). Germline V gene data show CDR1 as SGHTA and CDR2 as FQGNSA. Trimming took off 3 bases at V and 7 bases at J, with 15 bases between the two ends. The CDR3 is made up of 14 amino acids. This CDR3 is CASSFSAGQSEAFF. CDR3 bases: TGTGCCAGCAGCTTTTCCGCGGGGCAAAGTGAAGCTTTCTTT.

V usage is TRBV14 and J usage is TRBJ1-1, with 10 bases that match TRBD1. The CDR3 is 14 residues long. The V gene end was trimmed by 4 bases and the J gene end by 4 bases; junction bases not matched to a gene: 3. CDR1 and CDR2 (germline): SGHDN, FVKESK. CDR3 region: CASSRTGGSTEAFF. The CDR3, as DNA: TGTGCCAGCAGCCGGACAGGGGGGAGCACTGAAGCTTTCTTT.

This sequence joins TRBV7-2 and TRBJ2-3; no reliable D call. Trimming took 1 base from V and 0 from J, leaving 5 bases between them. This CDR3 has 14 residues. CDR1 and CDR2 from the germline V gene are SGHTA and FQGNSA. The CDR3 region is CASSLVASTDTQYF. The DNA for the CDR3 is TGTGCCAGCAGCTTAGTCGCCAGCACAGATACGCAGTATTTT.

The chain is built from TRBV27 and TRBJ1-1, with unresolved D. Per the germline V gene, CDR1 is MNHEY and CDR2 is SMNVEV (reference sequence). CDR3 length equals 14 residues. Trimming took 4 bases from V and 1 from J, leaving 10 bases between them. This CDR3 reads CASSSPSWNTEAFF. CDR3 DNA: TGTGCCAGCAGTTCCCCCTCTTGGAACACTGAAGCTTTCTTT.

This chain joins TRBV7-9 and TRBJ2-2; TRBD1 is a possible D gene (5 bases). Germline V gives CDR1 SEHNR, CDR2 FQNEAQ (reference sequence). V was shortened by 6 bases and J by 7 bases, with 18 bases between the two germline ends. CDR3 length: 15 amino acids. CDR3: CASSSARGRVGELFF. The DNA of the CDR3 is TGTGCCAGCAGTTCCGCAAGGGGCAGGGTCGGGGAGCTGTTTTTT.

The J gene is TRBJ2-3, the V gene TRBV27; a weak D match, TRBD2 (6 bases). Trimming pared 0 bases from V and 2 bases from J, leaving 12 bases between. Germline CDR1 is MNHEY and CDR2 is SMNVEV (reference sequence). This CDR3 spans 16 amino acids. The CDR3 is CASSLSRGANTDTQYF. The CDR3 DNA sequence: TGTGCCAGCAGTTTATCGCGGGGAGCCAACACAGATACGCAGTATTTT.

V is TRBV5-1 and J is TRBJ1-6, with TRBD1 matching 8 bases. Per germline, CDR1 SGHRS and CDR2 YFSETQ. This CDR3 contains 15 residues. The trim removed 3 bases at V and 9 bases at J, leaving 8 bases unmatched. For the CDR3, the DNA is TGCGCCAGCAGCTACTGGACAGGGAATGCTTCACCCCTCCACTTT. Residues: CASSYWTGNASPLHF. Full variable domain (missing parts from reference TRBV5-1 and TRBJ1-6): KAGVTQTPRYLIKTRGQQVTLSCSPISGHRSVSWYQQTPGQGLQFLFEYFSETQRNKGNFPGRFSGRQFSNSRSEMNVSTLELGDSALYLCASSYWTGNASPLHFGNGTRLTVT.

The chain joins TRBV6-1 to TRBJ2-2; D perhaps matches TRBD1 (5 bases). The CDR3 contains 13 residues. V was clipped by 5 bases and J by 1 base, with 5 bases between them. Per germline, CDR1 MNHNS and CDR2 SASEGT. CDR3 sequence (DNA): TGTGCCAGCAGTCAGGGGAACACCGGGGAGCTGTTTTTT. It translates to CASSQGNTGELFF.

The count of this clone is one. The chain links TRBV13 to TRBJ2-7; D remains ambiguous. This CDR3 comprises 13 residues. V was trimmed by 4 bases and J by 0 bases, leaving 7 bases between them. The germline V gene has CDR1 PRHDT and CDR2 FYEKMQ (reference sequence). CDR3 in DNA: TGTGCCAGCAGCTCTCTCGGCTCCTACGAGCAGTACTTC. This sequence encodes CASSSLGSYEQYF. Full variable domain (remainder filled in from reference TRBV13 and TRBJ2-7): AAGVIQSPRHLIKEKRETATLKCYPIPRHDTVYWYQQGPGQDPQFLISFYEKMQSDKGSIPDRFSAQQFSDYHSELNMSSLELGDSALYFCASSSLGSYEQYFGPGTRLTVT.

The chain links TRBV4-1 to TRBJ2-7; D could derive from TRBD1 or TRBD2 (5 bases each). CDR3 length: 14 amino acids. Looked up from germline, CDR1 is MGHRA and CDR2 is YSYEKL. Trimming took off 4 bases at V and 3 bases at J, with 13 bases between the two ends. The CDR3 region has the DNA TGCGCCAGCAGCCTCAGGGACGGGGACTACGAGCAGTACTTC. Translating gives CASSLRDGDYEQYF.

The chain is built from TRBV2 and TRBJ1-5; 9 bases agree with TRBD1. Germline CDR1 reads SNHLY; CDR2 reads FYNNEI. This CDR3 comprises 15 residues. V shed 3 bases, J shed 3 bases, and the junction held 3 bases outside the gene matches. The CDR3 region is CASSETGGVNQPQHF. CDR3 coding DNA: TGTGCCAGCAGTGAGACAGGGGGAGTCAATCAGCCCCAGCATTTT.

This clone was detected once. The V call is TRBV10-3, the J call TRBJ1-1; D not resolved. Germline lookup yields CDR1 ENHRY and CDR2 SYGVKD. Trimming took off 2 bases at V and 8 bases at J, with 12 bases between the two ends. This CDR3 is built from 13 residues. The CDR3 region is CAISEIGLPEAFF. The CDR3 nucleotides are TGTGCCATCAGTGAGATTGGGTTACCCGAAGCTTTCTTT.

This rearrangement joins TRBV19 to TRBJ1-6; D call uncertain. The CDR3 is 17 residues long. Germline CDR1 reads LNHDA; CDR2 reads SQIVND (reference sequence). Trimming shortened V by 6 bases and J by 4 bases, and 19 bases separated the two germline ends. The CDR3 DNA reads as TGTGCCAGTAGCCTCATGAGGGCCGCGGGATATAATTCACCCCTCCACTTT. This translates into CASSLMRAAGYNSPLHF.